Detailed here is one TCR beta chain. The target antigen is unknown. It was through 5'RACE template switching that TCR cDNA was made, with a universal primer site and UMIs added. From the 5' RACE reads, TCRdb called clonotypes with MiXCR, one entry per CDR3 protein. The data show some 320,000 distinct CDR3 sequences, with 8.5% to 9% seen just once and about a sixth held by the top ten. CDR3 size: 15 residues. The J segment lost 3 bases and the V segment lost 3 bases, leaving 7 bases of the junction unmatched. These data belong to a study of T cells after yellow fever vaccination. Notes on the study in general: Across the CD4 and CD8 compartments, a small share of clonotypes was present in both. Contamination by abundant bulk-population clonotypes could be present in FACS-sorted repertoires.

The specimen comprised PBMCs, sampled on the day of the first yellow fever vaccination. The rearrangement joins TRBV12-3 or TRBV12-4 to TRBJ2-5; 7 bases fit TRBD2. The sequence derives from a man between 18 and 35 years old who received the YFV17D yellow fever vaccine. The DNA for the CDR3 is TGTGCCAGCAGTTTCCTAGCGGAGGGCGAAGAGACCCAGTACTTC. Amino acids: CASSFLAEGEETQYF.